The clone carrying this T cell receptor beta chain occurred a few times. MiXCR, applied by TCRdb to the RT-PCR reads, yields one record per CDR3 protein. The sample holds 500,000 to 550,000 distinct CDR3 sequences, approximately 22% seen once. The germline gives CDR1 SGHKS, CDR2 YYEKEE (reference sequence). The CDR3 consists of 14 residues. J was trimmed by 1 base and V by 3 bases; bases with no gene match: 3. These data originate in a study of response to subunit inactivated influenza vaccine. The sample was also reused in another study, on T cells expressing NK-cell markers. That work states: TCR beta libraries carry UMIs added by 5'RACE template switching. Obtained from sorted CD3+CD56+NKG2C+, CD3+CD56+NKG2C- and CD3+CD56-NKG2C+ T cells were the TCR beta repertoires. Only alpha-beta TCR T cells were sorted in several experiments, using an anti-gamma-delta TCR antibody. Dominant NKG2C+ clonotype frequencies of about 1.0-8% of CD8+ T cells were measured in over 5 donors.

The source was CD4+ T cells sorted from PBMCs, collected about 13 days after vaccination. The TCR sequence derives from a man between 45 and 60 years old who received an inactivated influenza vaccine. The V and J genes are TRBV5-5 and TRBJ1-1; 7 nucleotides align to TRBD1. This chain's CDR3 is CASSWGQKNTEAFF. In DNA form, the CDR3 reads TGTGCCAGCAGCTGGGGACAGAAGAACACTGAAGCTTTCTTT. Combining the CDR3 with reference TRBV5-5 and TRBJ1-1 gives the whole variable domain DAGVTQSPTHLIKTRGQQVTLRCSPISGHKSVSWYQQVLGQGPQFIFQYYEKEERGRGNFPDRFSARQFPNYSSELNVNALLLGDSALYLCASSWGQKNTEAFFGQGTRLTVV.